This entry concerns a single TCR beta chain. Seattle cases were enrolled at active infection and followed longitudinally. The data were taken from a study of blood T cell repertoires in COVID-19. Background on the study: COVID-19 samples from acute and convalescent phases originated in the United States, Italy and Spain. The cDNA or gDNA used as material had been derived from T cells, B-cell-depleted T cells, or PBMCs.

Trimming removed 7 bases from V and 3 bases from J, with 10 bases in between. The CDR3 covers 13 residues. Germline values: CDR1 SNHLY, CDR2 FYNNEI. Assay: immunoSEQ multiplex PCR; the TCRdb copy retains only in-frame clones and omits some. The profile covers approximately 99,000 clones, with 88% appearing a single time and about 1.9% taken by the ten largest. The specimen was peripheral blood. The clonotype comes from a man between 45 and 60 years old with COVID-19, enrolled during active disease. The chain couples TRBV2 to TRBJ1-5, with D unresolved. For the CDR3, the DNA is TGTGCCAGCACGGGGATGATCAATCAGCCCCAGCATTTT. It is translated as CASTGMINQPQHF.